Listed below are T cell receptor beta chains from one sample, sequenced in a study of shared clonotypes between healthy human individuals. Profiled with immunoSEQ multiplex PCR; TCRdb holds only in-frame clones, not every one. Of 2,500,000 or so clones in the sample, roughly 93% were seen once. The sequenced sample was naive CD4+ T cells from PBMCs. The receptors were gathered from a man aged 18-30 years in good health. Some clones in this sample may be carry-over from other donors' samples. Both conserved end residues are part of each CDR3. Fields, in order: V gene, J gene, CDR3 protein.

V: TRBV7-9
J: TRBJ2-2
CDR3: CASSQRLAGNTGELFF

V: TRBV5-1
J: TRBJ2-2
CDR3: CASSSGQGGTGELFF

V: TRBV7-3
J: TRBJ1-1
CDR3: CASSRNGGDTEAFF

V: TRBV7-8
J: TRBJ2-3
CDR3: CASTAKRFSTDTQYF

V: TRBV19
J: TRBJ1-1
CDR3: CASSIKSGGKLNTEAFF

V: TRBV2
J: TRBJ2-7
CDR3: CASRPGTGEAYEQYF

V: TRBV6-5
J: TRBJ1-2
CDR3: CASRINRGRDGYTF

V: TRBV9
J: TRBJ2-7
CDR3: CASSPTGVPGSWQYF

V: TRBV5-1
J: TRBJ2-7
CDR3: CASSLEAHAYEQYF

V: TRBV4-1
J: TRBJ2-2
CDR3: CASSQIPQSGELFF

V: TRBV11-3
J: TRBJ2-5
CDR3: CASSPEGRGETQYF

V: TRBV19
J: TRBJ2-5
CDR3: CASSPRPGVQETQYF

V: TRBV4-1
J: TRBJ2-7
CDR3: CASSQPLRNYEQYF

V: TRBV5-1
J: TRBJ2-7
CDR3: CASSPGVKQYF

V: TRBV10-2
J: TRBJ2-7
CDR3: CASSESKGRHEQYF

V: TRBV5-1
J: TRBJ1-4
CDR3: CASSLGRPSTNEKLFF

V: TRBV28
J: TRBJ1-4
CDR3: CASSADRARNEKLFF